These T cell receptor beta chains were read from a single sample in a study of shared clonotypes between healthy human individuals. The assay was immunoSEQ multiplex PCR, and TCRdb's table has in-frame clones only and misses some. The sample carries about 490,000 clones, more than 65% recorded once. Sequencing input: PBMCs. These receptors all stem from a middle-aged woman in good health. Some clones in this sample may be carry-over from other donors' samples. Each CDR3 is given with its conserved first and last residue. A D gene is named only where the DNA matches it firmly. Not all rows give a size; the values are once, few, many and, for expanded clones, a class.

clone_size | d_call | j_call | v_call | cdr3_aa | cdr3_nt
. | . | TRBJ2-7 | TRBV27 | CASSPGSAPSYEQYF | TGTGCCAGCAGTCCAGGGAGTGCCCCCTCCTACGAGCAGTACTTC
many | TRBD1 | TRBJ1-2 | TRBV18 | CASSPPGDRGYGYTF | TGTGCCAGCTCACCACCGGGGGACAGGGGCTATGGCTACACCTTC
few | . | TRBJ2-6 | TRBV7-6 | CASSLAPPSGANVLTF | TGTGCCAGCAGCTTAGCCCCCCCTTCCGGGGCCAACGTCCTGACTTTC
. | . | TRBJ2-1 | TRBV7-8 | CASSSTGFPYNEQFF | TGTGCCAGCAGCTCTACCGGGTTCCCCTACAATGAGCAGTTCTTC
. | . | TRBJ1-2 | TRBV7-9 | CASSTSSRGGLSGYTF | TGTGCCAGCAGCACGAGTTCCAGGGGTGGGCTATCTGGCTACACCTTC
few | TRBD1 | TRBJ2-4 | TRBV7-2 | CASSTGGIAKNIQYF | TGTGCCAGCAGCACAGGGGGCATAGCCAAAAACATTCAGTACTTC
once | . | TRBJ2-7 | TRBV28 | CASSAPGSSYEQYF | TGTGCCAGCAGCGCCCCGGGATCGTCCTACGAGCAGTACTTC
. | . | TRBJ2-6 | TRBV4-1 | CASSQPSTSSGANVLTF | TGCGCCAGCAGCCAACCGTCGACCAGCTCTGGGGCCAACGTCCTGACTTTC
. | . | TRBJ1-1 | TRBV6-1 | CASSPTAQLNTEAFF | TGTGCCAGCAGCCCCACCGCACAATTGAACACTGAAGCTTTCTTT
. | . | TRBJ2-3 | TRBV10-3 | CAIRDAGSTDTQYF | TGTGCCATCAGAGATGCGGGGAGCACAGATACGCAGTATTTT
. | TRBD2 | TRBJ2-2 | TRBV15 | CATSRGGLAGPHLFF | TGTGCCACCAGCAGAGGGGGACTAGCGGGACCTCATCTGTTTTTT
. | . | TRBJ2-4 | TRBV7-3 | CASSSRAGDSVQYF | TGTGCCAGCAGCTCAAGGGCCGGTGACTCGGTTCAGTACTTC
. | . | TRBJ1-4 | TRBV5-8 | CASSLETATEKLFF | TGTGCCAGCAGCTTGGAGACAGCCACCGAAAAACTGTTTTTT
. | . | TRBJ2-7 | TRBV11-2 | CASSSIRGIRDSYEQYF | TGTGCCAGCAGCTCGATAAGGGGGATTAGGGACTCCTACGAGCAGTACTTC
. | . | TRBJ2-3 | TRBV30 | CAWTRGFTDTQYF | TGTGCCTGGACACGAGGATTCACAGATACGCAGTATTTT
. | TRBD2 | TRBJ2-1 | TRBV11-2 | CASSRGLAGSYNEQFF | TGTGCCAGCAGCCGAGGACTAGCGGGTTCCTACAATGAGCAGTTCTTC
. | TRBD1 | TRBJ1-5 | TRBV7-8 | CASSTDRGVQPQHF | TGTGCCAGCAGTACTGACAGGGGGGTTCAGCCCCAGCATTTT
once | . | TRBJ1-1 | TRBV5-6 | CASSFGTVNTEAFF | TGTGCCAGCAGCTTCGGTACGGTGAACACTGAAGCTTTCTTT
. | . | TRBJ1-5 | TRBV28 | CASSLYENQPQHF | TGTGCCAGCAGTTTATACGAGAATCAGCCCCAGCATTTT
. | . | TRBJ1-1 | TRBV5-1 | CASSLGTMDTEAFF | TGCGCCAGCAGCCTAGGGACAATGGACACTGAAGCTTTCTTT
. | . | TRBJ2-5 | TRBV10-3 | CAIGYGGQETQYF | TGTGCCATCGGGTATGGGGGGCAAGAGACCCAGTACTTC
. | TRBD2 | TRBJ2-1 | TRBV2 | CASQTSGRINEQFF | TGTGCCAGCCAGACTAGCGGGAGGATCAATGAGCAGTTCTTC
once | . | TRBJ2-3 | TRBV9 | CASSVIGELSDTQYF | TGTGCCAGCAGCGTAATAGGGGAGTTGTCAGATACGCAGTATTTT
. | TRBD1 | TRBJ1-1 | TRBV29-1 | CSAGTGGNTEAFF | TGCAGCGCCGGGACAGGGGGCAACACTGAAGCTTTCTTT
. | . | TRBJ1-3 | TRBV5-1 | CASRVGVGNTIYF | TGCGCCAGCAGGGTCGGGGTAGGAAACACCATATATTTT
once | . | TRBJ2-1 | TRBV11-3 | CASVVLGTPILAGGREQFF | TGTGCCAGCGTGGTTCTAGGAACTCCGATACTAGCAGGGGGACGTGAGCAGTTCTTC
few | TRBD2 | TRBJ2-1 | TRBV27 | CASKPRTSGYNEQFF | TGTGCCAGCAAACCGAGGACTAGCGGCTACAATGAGCAGTTCTTC
. | . | TRBJ2-6 | TRBV30 | CAWSVVGDSGANVLTF | TGTGCCTGGAGTGTTGTAGGAGACTCTGGGGCCAACGTCCTGACTTTC
. | . | TRBJ2-7 | TRBV7-9 | CASSLAGLTSEQYF | TGTGCCAGCAGCTTAGCGGGTTTGACGTCCGAGCAGTACTTC
. | . | TRBJ2-3 | TRBV7-9 | CASEPDTQYF | TGTGCCAGCGAGCCAGATACGCAGTATTTT
. | TRBD2 | TRBJ2-1 | TRBV4-2 | CASSQGTSDMYNEQFF | TGTGCCAGCAGCCAAGGGACTAGCGATATGTACAATGAGCAGTTCTTC
. | . | TRBJ1-5 | TRBV18 | CASSPTGIRNQPQHF | TGTGCCAGCTCACCAACAGGGATTCGCAATCAGCCCCAGCATTTT
. | . | TRBJ2-5 | TRBV9 | CASSVDGGRETQYF | TGTGCCAGCAGCGTAGATGGGGGCAGGGAGACCCAGTACTTC
. | . | TRBJ2-7 | TRBV11-1 | CASSSDGGQSTYEQYF | TGTGCCAGCAGCTCCGACGGGGGACAGTCGACCTACGAGCAGTACTTC
. | . | TRBJ2-5 | TRBV28 | CASSFRLQETQYF | TGTGCCAGCAGTTTTCGCCTTCAAGAGACCCAGTACTTC